Given below is one T cell receptor (beta chain) in context. Per the study methods: Reference gene primer amplification gave estimated nucleated cell counts. TCRdb's table, derived via immunoSEQ multiplex PCR, lists solely in-frame clones and lacks some. D and trimming were read from the DNA, whereas the V and J calls and clone size are those reported in that table. Among approximately 330,000 clones listed, approximately 88% were seen once. The data were taken from a study of blood T cell repertoires in COVID-19. The overall study: COVID-19 samples collected from the United States, Italy and Spain covered acute and convalescent phases. PBMCs, B-cell-depleted T cells, or T cells provided the cDNA or gDNA that made up the material.

Enrollment of patients from Seattle took place during active infection, with longitudinal follow-up. The specimen sequenced was peripheral blood. The sequence came from a man aged 30-40 years with COVID-19, enrolled during active disease.

CDR3 sequence (DNA): TGTGCCAGCAGCAAAGGGAGAGGGATGAACACTGAAGCTTTCTTT. It yields the protein CASSKGRGMNTEAFF. V usage is TRBV21-1 and J usage is TRBJ1-1. TRBV21-1 is shown as a pseudogene. This CDR3 region has 15 residues.